This passage covers 8 T cell receptor beta chains from one sample sequenced in a study of shared clonotypes between healthy human individuals. Only in-frame clones appear in the TCRdb table, and some are missing; sequencing was by immunoSEQ multiplex PCR. Among about 2 million clones, 85% to 95% were seen once, and the ten largest hold 0.1% to 0.15%. The sequencing sample was made of naive CD4+ T cells sorted from blood. Sample subset: CD45RA+ positively selected. These receptors all come from a young man in good health.

The rearrangement uses TRBV10-1 and TRBJ2-4, with D perhaps TRBD1 or TRBD2 (5 bases each). This CDR3 has 12 amino acids. Germline lookup yields CDR1 WNHNN and CDR2 SYGVQD (reference sequence). V lost 0 bases, J lost 15 bases, and 12 bases lay in between. CDR3 sequence: CASSESGTSLYF. The CDR3 DNA sequence: TGCGCCAGCAGTGAGTCCGGGACCTCTTTGTACTTC.

V and J are TRBV27 and TRBJ1-1; 7 bases line up with TRBD1. This CDR3 is 15 amino acids long. In germline, CDR1 is MNHEY, CDR2 SMNVEV (reference sequence). The junction had 12 bases not matched to a gene; V was cut back by 8 bases and J by 3 bases. CDR3 amino acids: CASSKPGTAYTEAFF. CDR3 coding DNA: TGTGCCAGCTCCAAACCCGGGACAGCTTACACTGAAGCTTTCTTT.

CDR3 in DNA: TGTGCCAGCAGTGAACCGGGACCTGGAAACACCATATATTTT. This sequence encodes CASSEPGPGNTIYF. The chain recombines TRBV25-1 with TRBJ1-3, with D perhaps TRBD1 (5 bases). Germline values: CDR1 MGHDK, CDR2 SYGVNS. V was pared by 2 bases and J by 2 bases, with 7 bases between. CDR3 length equals 14 residues. The whole variable domain, filled in from reference TRBV25-1 and TRBJ1-3, reads EADIYQTPRYLVIGTGKKITLECSQTMGHDKMYWYQQDPGMELHLIHYSYGVNSTEKGDLSSESTVSRIRTEHFPLTLESARPSHTSQYLCASSEPGPGNTIYFGEGSWLTVV.

Only one count was recorded for this clone. The V gene is TRBV10-3, the J gene TRBJ2-3; 8 nucleotides align to TRBD2. The CDR3 has 19 amino acids. Per germline, CDR1 ENHRY and CDR2 SYGVKD. V lost 0 bases, J lost 2 bases, and 13 bases stayed unmatched. CDR3 in DNA: TGTGCCATCAGTGAGTCAGGGGACGGGAGGGCCTTCTACACAGATACGCAGTATTTT. Translated, it gives CAISESGDGRAFYTDTQYF.

The chain uses TRBV18 and TRBJ2-1; 8 nucleotides align to TRBD1. Germline assignment: CDR1 KGHSH and CDR2 LQKENI. Trimming removed 3 bases from V and 6 bases from J; junction bases left unmatched: 10. The CDR3 is 16 residues long. The CDR3 DNA is TGTGCCAGCTCACCCCCGAACAGGGGGGTGGTCAATGAGCAGTTCTTC. It encodes CASSPPNRGVVNEQFF.

V gene TRBV5-4 combines with J gene TRBJ2-7; 13 positions match TRBD2. The V gene's germline CDR1 is SGHNT and CDR2 YYREEE (reference sequence). The CDR3 spans 15 residues. The V and J ends lost 4 bases and 5 bases, in that order; junction bases with no gene match: 6. The DNA for the CDR3 is TGTGCCAGCAGCGTACCGGGACTAGCGGGGCACGAGCAGTACTTC. The encoded protein is CASSVPGLAGHEQYF.

The V call is TRBV7-2, the J call TRBJ2-7; unclear D gene. The V end lost 4 bases, the J end lost 3 bases, and 16 bases lay between the germline ends. Germline assignment: CDR1 SGHTA and CDR2 FQGNSA. This CDR3 has 15 amino acids. DNA of the CDR3: TGTGCCAGCAGCTACGCGACAAGCCACGGCTACGAGCAGTACTTC. It translates to CASSYATSHGYEQYF. The complete variable domain, with remaining parts taken from reference TRBV7-2 and TRBJ2-7, reads GAGVSQSPSNKVTEKGKDVELRCDPISGHTALYWYRQSLGQGLEFLIYFQGNSAPDKSGLPSDRFSAERTGGSVSTLTIQRTQQEDSAVYLCASSYATSHGYEQYFGPGTRLTVT.

This chain connects TRBV5-5 to TRBJ1-6; no definite D call. Deletions cut 4 bases from V and 7 bases from J, with 15 bases between. This CDR3 spans 15 amino acids. The germline gives CDR1 SGHKS, CDR2 YYEKEE (reference sequence). The CDR3 DNA follows: TGTGCCAGCAGCCTTATCATGGGGTGGAATTCACCCCTCCACTTT. It specifies CASSLIMGWNSPLHF.